These 20 T cell receptor beta chains were all obtained from the same sample, sequenced in a study of cytomegalovirus exposure and HLA in healthy donors. Primers for the PCR totalled 60 Vbeta and 13 Jbeta. Measured with immunoSEQ multiplex PCR; TCRdb has only the in-frame clones, and not every one. This table has about 140,000 clones, about three quarters appearing once. The sample taken for sequencing was PBMCs. The receptors come from a man aged 40-49 years in good health and CMV-seropositive.

CDR3: CASSLGEISYEQYF. As DNA, the CDR3 is TGTGCCAGCAGCTTGGGAGAGATCTCCTACGAGCAGTACTTC. The rearrangement links TRBV5-4 to TRBJ2-7; unclear D gene. Germline CDR1 reads SGHNT; CDR2 reads YYREEE (reference sequence). Trimming removed 0 bases at V and 0 bases at J, with 7 bases between. This CDR3 comprises 14 residues.

The V and J genes are TRBV5-1 and TRBJ2-1; 13 bases line up with TRBD2. The V and J ends lost 1 base and 4 bases, in that order; junction bases with no gene match: 11. The V gene's germline CDR1 is SGHRS and CDR2 YFSETQ. This CDR3 is built from 19 residues. Here the CDR3 reads CASSLKLAGGPRDYNEQFF. The CDR3 region has the DNA TGCGCCAGCAGCTTGAAACTAGCGGGAGGGCCAAGGGATTACAATGAGCAGTTCTTC.

The chain recombines TRBV18 with TRBJ2-1; TRBD1 agrees at 7 bases. The germline gives CDR1 KGHSH, CDR2 LQKENI. V lost 2 bases and J lost 5; bases outside the gene matches: 6. The CDR3 length is 15 residues. CDR3 protein: CASSPEAGGHNEQFF. The CDR3, as DNA: TGTGCCAGCTCACCAGAGGCAGGGGGTCACAATGAGCAGTTCTTC.

This chain connects TRBV4-1 to TRBJ1-2; TRBD1 agrees at 8 bases. This CDR3 is built from 15 residues. Germline V gives CDR1 MGHRA, CDR2 YSYEKL. V shed 2 bases and J 6 bases; nucleotides not matched to a gene: 8. The CDR3 sequence is CASSQLRTGNNGYTF. The CDR3 DNA reads as TGCGCCAGCAGCCAATTGAGGACAGGGAACAATGGCTACACCTTC.

CDR3 amino acids: CASSPRTGLNYGYTF. The CDR3 coding sequence is TGTGCCAGCAGCCCGCGGACAGGACTTAACTATGGCTACACCTTC. The chain is built from TRBV7-9 and TRBJ1-2, with 7 bases lining up with TRBD1. After removal of 5 bases from V and 1 base from J, the junction contained 7 bases not matched to a gene. This CDR3 is 15 amino acids long. Germline CDR1 reads SEHNR; CDR2 reads FQNEAQ (reference sequence).

The chain carries TRBV5-6 and TRBJ1-1, with 7 bases that match TRBD1. From germline, CDR1 is SGHDT and CDR2 YYEEEE. V dropped 1 base and J dropped 0; count of bases not matched to a gene: 9. The CDR3 consists of 17 residues. The CDR3 DNA is TGTGCCAGCAGCTTGTACAGGGGAGGAGGGATGAACACTGAAGCTTTCTTT. Encoded protein: CASSLYRGGGMNTEAFF.

The gene calls are TRBV2 and TRBJ2-7; D may be TRBD1 (7 bases). The V end was cut by 2 bases, the J end by 7 bases, with 21 bases between. Germline loops: CDR1 SNHLY, CDR2 FYNNEI. The CDR3 sequence is 16 residues long. CDR3 protein: CASSEMDRFEGGEQYF. In DNA form, the CDR3 reads TGTGCCAGCAGTGAAATGGACAGGTTTGAAGGGGGGGAGCAGTACTTC.

V and J are TRBV21-1 and TRBJ2-3; TRBD1, the table's D call, was not compared with the DNA. TRBV21-1 is a known pseudogene. This CDR3 region has 17 residues. The CDR3 here is CASSKAGRGLDTDTQYF. The CDR3 coding sequence is TGTGCCAGCAGCAAAGCAGGCAGGGGGCTGGACACAGATACGCAGTATTTT.

The rearrangement uses TRBV21-1 and TRBJ1-6; the tabulated D call, TRBD1, remains unverified against the DNA. TRBV21-1 is termed a pseudogene. This CDR3 comprises 16 residues. Written as DNA, the CDR3 is TGTGCCAGCAGCCGGGACAGGGGGCTTTTGGATTCACCCCTCCACTTT. Its translation: CASSRDRGLLDSPLHF.

This clone was detected only once. The junction shows a germline mismatch at one end, possibly a read error. The genes are TRBV5-1 and TRBJ1-4; 8 nucleotides line up with TRBD1. The CDR3 has 14 residues. The germline CDR1 and CDR2 sequences are SGHRS and YFSETQ. The CDR3 spells CASSGGQANEKLFF. The CDR3 region has the DNA TGCGCCAGCTCGGGGGGACAGGCTAACGAAAAACTGTTTTTT.

The chain is built from TRBV9 and TRBJ2-2, with 9 nucleotides matching TRBD2. With 1 base clipped from V and 0 bases from J, the junction kept 10 bases outside the gene matches. This CDR3 spans 19 amino acids. CDR1 and CDR2 from the germline V gene are SGDLS and YYNGEE. CDR3: CASSVSGLAGGTNTGELFF. DNA of the CDR3: TGTGCCAGCAGCGTATCAGGGCTGGCGGGAGGGACGAACACCGGGGAGCTGTTTTTT.

The rearrangement joins TRBV13 to TRBJ2-2; 8 bases are a match to TRBD2. This CDR3 is 18 amino acids long. Germline loops: CDR1 PRHDT, CDR2 FYEKMQ (reference sequence). After removal of 2 bases from V and 3 bases from J, the junction contained 11 bases not matched to a gene. CDR3: CASSLLARGGKYTGELFF. CDR3 nucleotide sequence: TGTGCCAGCAGCTTACTGGCCCGCGGGGGGAAATACACCGGGGAGCTGTTTTTT.

This clone was picked up a small number of times. The identical CDR3 is also encoded by other nucleotide sequences in the sample. The chain combines TRBV7-2 with TRBJ1-5; D ambiguous. V lost 5 bases and J lost 4, with 9 bases in between. The CDR3 extends over 13 amino acids. Germline-derived CDR1 and CDR2 are SGHTA and FQGNSA. This chain's CDR3 is CASSLSSNQPQHF. In nucleotides, the CDR3 is TGTGCCAGCAGCCTCTCTAGTAATCAGCCCCAGCATTTT.

This clone was counted once. The chain is built from TRBV19 and TRBJ1-5, with 8 bases fitting TRBD1. Germline assignment: CDR1 LNHDA and CDR2 SQIVND (reference sequence). V trimming: 7 bases; J trimming: 10 bases; junction bases outside the gene matches: 12. The CDR3 is 14 amino acids. Here the CDR3 DNA reads TGTGCCAGTACGGACAGGGAACGGCGAAACCCCCAGCATTTT. Protein sequence: CASTDRERRNPQHF.

V gene TRBV7-9 combines with J gene TRBJ2-7; 11 bases agree with TRBD1. J was trimmed by 3 bases and V by 2 bases; bases with no gene match: 6. This CDR3 region has 16 residues. Germline CDR1 reads SEHNR; CDR2 reads FQNEAQ (reference sequence). The CDR3: CASSLPRDRGIYEQYF. For the CDR3, the DNA is TGTGCCAGCAGCTTACCCCGGGACAGGGGGATCTACGAGCAGTACTTC.

The chain is built from TRBV6-5 and TRBJ1-1; the D gene is possibly TRBD1 (6 bases). The CDR3 has 13 amino acids. From germline, CDR1 is MNHEY and CDR2 SVGAGI. The V end was cut by 4 bases, the J end by 7 bases, with 13 bases between. CDR3 sequence reads: CASSWDIWGEAFF. The CDR3 DNA follows: TGTGCCAGCAGTTGGGACATCTGGGGTGAAGCTTTCTTT.

This clone has more than one count but fewer than ten. V and J are TRBV27 and TRBJ2-7, with D maybe TRBD1 (6 bases). This CDR3 comprises 15 residues. With 8 bases removed from V and 2 bases from J, the gap between germline ends came to 19 bases. CDR1 MNHEY and CDR2 SMNVEV come from the germline V gene (reference sequence). CDR3 amino acids: CASRFQGKGAYEQYF. The DNA for the CDR3 is TGTGCCAGCCGCTTCCAGGGGAAAGGGGCCTACGAGCAGTACTTC.

To note about this clone: An end of the junction differs from the germline gene, which may be a read error. The chain links TRBV5-1 to TRBJ1-4; 7 positions agree with TRBD1. The germline gives CDR1 SGHRS, CDR2 YFSETQ. This CDR3 region has 15 residues. The CDR3 loop reads CASSLRGTENERLFF. CDR3 coding DNA: TGCGCCAGCAGCTTGCGCGGGACAGAGAATGAAAGACTGTTTTTT.

V usage is TRBV4-2 and J usage is TRBJ2-3; 7 nucleotides align to TRBD1. The V segment lost 4 bases and the J segment 0 bases; nucleotides outside the gene matches: 4. The CDR3 loop spans 15 amino acids. From germline, CDR1 is LGHNA and CDR2 YNFKEQ. CDR3 in DNA: TGTGCCAGCAGCCCTGAGGGGGCTAGCACAGATACGCAGTATTTT. Protein sequence: CASSPEGASTDTQYF.

This chain joins TRBV20-1 and TRBJ2-5; D uncertain. V was trimmed by 2 bases and J by 5 bases, leaving 6 bases between them. Germline V gene sequence: CDR1 DFQATT, CDR2 SNEGSKA (reference sequence). The CDR3 runs to 11 residues. The CDR3 loop reads CSARPGETQYF. CDR3 DNA sequence: TGCAGTGCTAGACCCGGGGAGACCCAGTACTTC.